This TCR beta chain appears in the sequencing data of a study of human T cells and chemical hapten exposure. Study-wide context: Scalp application of diphenylcyclopropenone was performed weekly in patients across the entire roughly 26-week study. Patients, predominantly female, presented with alopecia areata, totalis or universalis.

Noted time point: patch test 2, 6 weeks after DPC sensitization. The treatment is: therapeutic diphenylcyclopropenone sensitization with weekly scalp DPC. There are many counts of this clonotype. Its antigen is unidentified. Attachment of unique molecular identifiers to individual cDNA molecules was performed in the library. TCRdb reanalysed the RACE reads using MiXCR and keeps one entry per CDR3 protein. The table lists about 100,000 distinct CDR3 sequences, roughly an eighth of them singletons. Overall study findings and caveats: There was no change with DPC sensitization in TCRs above 1 in 1000 frequency.

V lost 4 bases to trimming and J lost 3 bases, with 7 bases between them. In germline, CDR1 is SGHAT, CDR2 FQNNGV. This CDR3 region has 12 residues. The clonotype originates from a woman between 40 and 50 years old with alopecia areata. Some clones in this sample may be carry-over from other donors' samples. The rearrangement joins TRBV11-2 to TRBJ2-7; no firm D call. This sample comprised whole blood, obtained in connection with sensitization to the hapten diphenylcyclopropenone (DPC). The CDR3 loop reads CASSSISYEQYF. CDR3 DNA sequence: TGTGCCAGCAGCTCGATCAGCTACGAGCAGTACTTC.